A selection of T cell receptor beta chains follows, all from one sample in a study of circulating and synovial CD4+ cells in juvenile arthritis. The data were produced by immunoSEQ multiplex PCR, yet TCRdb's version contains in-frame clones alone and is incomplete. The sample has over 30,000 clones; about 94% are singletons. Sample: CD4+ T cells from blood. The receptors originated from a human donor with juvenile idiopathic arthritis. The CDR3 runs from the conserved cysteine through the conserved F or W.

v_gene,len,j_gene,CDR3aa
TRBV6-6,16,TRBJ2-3,CASSGRTAGPTDTQYF
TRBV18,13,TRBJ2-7,CASSWTSGAEQYF
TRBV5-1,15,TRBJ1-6,CASSFTVISNSPLHF
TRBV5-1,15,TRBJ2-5,CASSGTGWRQETQYF
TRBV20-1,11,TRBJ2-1,CSARTTNEQFF
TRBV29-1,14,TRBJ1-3,CSARREATGNTIYF
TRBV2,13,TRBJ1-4,CASSWALNEKLFF
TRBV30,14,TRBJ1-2,CAWSGGKKLYGYTF
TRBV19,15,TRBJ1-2,CASSIALRQGNGYTF
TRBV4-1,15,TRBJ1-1,CASSHSGTVNTEAFF
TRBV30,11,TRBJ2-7,CAQGWGGEQYF
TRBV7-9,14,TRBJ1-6,CASSLGGLNSPLHF
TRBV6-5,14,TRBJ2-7,CASSSPPGQGLQYF